Included here is one T cell receptor (beta chain) sequence, with context. Its cognate antigen has yet to be identified. The input lacks base qualities; no much larger clone sits a single base away. Donors were healthy HIV-negative adults with no recently reported acute infections or vaccinations. Every donor was a Caucasian adult living in Nashville, Tennessee, USA. CD4+ T cells were enriched through magnetic negative selection, after which naive cells were positively selected on CD45RA and the remaining negative fraction served as the memory subset. After blood collection by leukapheresis, PBMCs were isolated using Ficoll-Histopaque density gradient centrifugation and then cryopreserved in the vapor phase of liquid nitrogen. Purity and quantity of every magnetically sorted T cell population were checked by analytical flow cytometry. Genomic DNA was isolated from each sorted fraction and quantified by UV absorbance on a Nanodrop 2000c.

These data belong to a study of shared clonotypes between healthy human individuals (TCRdb year 2020). About the investigation overall: The cohort included a few men and a couple of women between 18 and 49 years of age. Per donor, three plates each were used for CD4 naive and CD4 memory, two for CD8 naive, and one for CD8 memory. The study deeply sequenced blood TCR repertoires of five healthy adults to estimate repertoire size and the extent of clonotype sharing between individuals. Different laboratories and diverse techniques were used to prepare libraries and sequence TCR repertoires, to increase sequencing depth and limit assay-specific biases. Leukapheresis yielded between about 0.8 and 9.5 billion PBMCs per donor.

Sequences SGHDN (CDR1) and FVKESK (CDR2) are obtained from the germline V gene. From its cysteine to its phenylalanine, the CDR3 spans 13 amino acids. Only the CDR3 portion is preserved as DNA: 39 bases, with reading frame beginning at the first base. V drops 0 bases and J drops 16 bases, leaving 16 bases in between. What the research found in general, with its limitations: Compared with non-shared clonotypes, the clonotypes found in all four sorted-subset donors had higher generation probabilities. Pairwise subsampling indicated that sequencing depth was expected to affect the degree of clonotype sharing among donors. Sampling was restricted to blood, and TCR repertoires in tissues likely differ from the TCR repertoires found in blood. Even with the large sequencing depth, rarefaction of the sorted-subset datasets indicated that sequencing was incomplete. Across a handful of donors, roughly 5.4% of naive CD4, roughly 3.5% of naive CD8, around 2.1% of memory CD4, and under 0.45% of memory CD8 clonotypes were shared. Because the study included only a small number of donors, the genetic and exposure-history diversity represented was limited. Larger estimated clonotype richness was generally found for naive subsets than for memory subsets.

Using the deep immunoSEQ assay, TCR CDR3 regions were amplified from genomic DNA by multiplex PCR. For each cell subset, the extracted genomic DNA was distributed evenly across all wells of several immunoSEQ 96-well plates, and each plate served as one replicate. For sorted subsets, around 0.2 ug genomic DNA, equal to tens of thousands of T cell genomes, was loaded into each replicate PCR. Purified libraries were quantified with a Qubit 3.0 fluorometer, sized on a Bioanalyzer 2100, and re-quantified with the KAPA Library Quantification kit. Every immunoSEQ 96-well plate was sequenced on a dedicated single-read 150-cycle Illumina NextSeq 550 flow cell. The original pipeline was this. The immunoSEQ output contained only junctional sequences without quality scores, so filtering could not match that applied to full-length reads. Sequences were annotated with PyIR, a Python wrapper for IgBLAST v1.9, using IMGT germline references to assign V/J genes and CDR3. Reads were filtered out if the reads had weak V/J assignments (E-value above 1e-6), no CDR3, stop codons, out-of-frame junctions, or ambiguous translated residues. V3J clonotypes were defined by identical inferred V gene, J gene, and CDR3 amino acid sequence. The percentage overlap between two repertoires was calculated by dividing the number of shared unique clonotypes by the size of the smaller repertoire. Richness of each repertoire was evaluated using RTK rarefaction, the Chao1 estimator, and Recon v2.1 estimates of unobserved clonotypes. Generation probabilities were computed with OLGA for all TCRbeta clonotypes obtained by the gDNA method from a few donors. The table was pulled from immuneACCESS by TCRdb, which kept in-frame rearrangements only. Such tables lose some clones; where checked, under half of the loss comes from unresolved V genes, and the rest has no known cause. The DNA gave D and trimming, while V, J and clone size come from that table. The sample data list about 1,500,000 clones, and more than 95% of these were observed just once. The top ten constitute roughly 1.2% of the sample.

This chain is built from TRBV14 and TRBJ2-1, with the D gene too uncertain to name. Sequencing used naive CD4+ T cells sorted from blood. The cell subset or site label here, explained by the study, means: CD45RA+ positively selected. The TCR originated in a man younger than 45 in good health. The DNA sequence reads TGTGCCAGCAGCCAAGAAGTAACCGATGGAAGATTCTTC. Its amino acids are CASSQEVTDGRFF.